This T cell receptor (beta chain) was recorded in a study of blood T cells in healthy people across ages. Per sample, a minimum of 6 million PBMCs were isolated. This clonotype was seen a few times. Its specificity is unknown. Study results and limitations: In older individuals, TCR beta diversity per million T cells was lower, falling roughly linearly with age. The study regarded diversity estimates from one million T cells as underestimates. Strongly correlated with naive T cell percentage was TCR beta diversity.

It was with a sample-barcoded 5' primer and a J-beta primer mix that a second PCR of roughly 7 to 12 cycles was run. TCRdb recomputed calls from the 5' RACE reads with MiXCR, one row per CDR3 protein. In the table there are about 1,000,000 distinct CDR3 sequences, more than 35% of which are singletons. Material: blood. The sequence derives from a woman between 55 and 75 years old in good health.

The CDR3 DNA reads TGTGCCAGCAGTTTACCGGGACAGAGCACTGAAGCTTTCTTT. This sequence encodes CASSLPGQSTEAFF. The rearrangement uses TRBV28 and TRBJ1-1; 7 bases are a match to TRBD1. The V gene's germline CDR1 is MDHEN and CDR2 SYDVKM. Trimming at V came to 2 bases and at J to 4 bases, leaving 4 bases not matched to a gene. The CDR3 runs 14 residues.